Following are 19 T cell receptor beta chains from one sample sequenced in a study of blood T cell repertoires in COVID-19 (dated by TCRdb to between 2020 and 2021). Libraries were built with the immunoSEQ multiplex PCR assay. Not all clones reach the TCRdb copy of this immuneACCESS table, which keeps in-frame sequences only. Checked studies attribute under half of the gap to unresolved V genes and leave the rest unexplained. Across this sample there are 150,000 to 200,000 clones, with about nine tenths seen only once. More than 2% of the sample is in the top ten clones. Sequencing was carried out using PBMCs or T cells enriched from blood (not recorded which). Receptors originate from a woman younger than 45 who had recovered from COVID-19.

This chain joins TRBV6-6 and TRBJ1-5; possibly TRBD1 for D (6 bases). The CDR3 spans 17 residues. Germline assignment: CDR1 MNHNY and CDR2 SVGAGI (reference sequence). V lost 5 bases and J 0 bases, leaving 17 bases between the germline ends. For the CDR3, the DNA is TGTGCCAGCAGTCCACTTTTTGGGGGCCCTAGCAATCAGCCCCAGCATTTT. This encodes CASSPLFGGPSNQPQHF.

The chain links TRBV6-5 to TRBJ2-1; 9 bases fit TRBD2. Trimming cost V 0 bases and J 7 bases; bases outside gene matches: 7. This CDR3 region has 16 residues. Germline V CDR1 and CDR2: MNHEY, SVGAGI. The CDR3 region has the DNA TGTGCCAGCAGTTACTCGCGCGCGGGGGGGCTGAATGAGCAGTTCTTC. It codes for CASSYSRAGGLNEQFF.

This chain joins TRBV6-5 and TRBJ2-5, with TRBD2 matching over 8 bases. This CDR3 contains 15 residues. Germline CDR1 MNHEY, CDR2 SVGAGI. The V gene end was trimmed by 4 bases and the J gene end by 1 base; junction bases not matched to a gene: 5. The CDR3: CASSSSAGAQETQYF. DNA of the CDR3: TGTGCCAGCAGTTCGTCAGCGGGAGCCCAAGAGACCCAGTACTTC.

The rearrangement links TRBV5-1 to TRBJ1-4, with 7 nucleotides matching TRBD1. The junction had 6 bases not matched to a gene; V was cut back by 4 bases and J by 3 bases. CDR1 SGHRS and CDR2 YFSETQ come from the germline V gene. The CDR3 spans 15 residues. The chain's CDR3 is CASSRGGGSNEKLFF. DNA for the CDR3: TGCGCCAGCAGCCGTGGAGGGGGCTCTAATGAAAAACTGTTTTTT.

The chain is built from TRBV30 and TRBJ2-5; 11 bases are a match to TRBD2. The germline gives CDR1 GTSNPN, CDR2 SVGIG (reference sequence). This CDR3 has 16 residues. V lost 8 bases to trimming and J lost 5 bases; unmatched junction nucleotides: 16. The CDR3 loop reads CAGGGGTSGVGETQYF. DNA for the CDR3: TGTGCCGGGGGTGGCGGGACTAGCGGAGTTGGGGAGACCCAGTACTTC.

The gene calls are TRBV7-3 and TRBJ2-5; 7 nucleotides agree with TRBD2. The germline V gene has CDR1 SGHTA and CDR2 FQGTGA. This CDR3 region has 15 residues. The trim removed 5 bases at V and 2 bases at J, leaving 8 bases unmatched. The CDR3, as DNA: TGTGCCAGCAGCACCGGCGGCGGGAGTCAAGAGACCCAGTACTTC. Its protein product is CASSTGGGSQETQYF.

This rearrangement joins TRBV7-2 to TRBJ1-5, with 7 bases that match TRBD1. The trim removed 3 bases at V and 9 bases at J, leaving 5 bases unmatched. The CDR3 runs to 13 residues. Germline V gives CDR1 SGHTA, CDR2 FQGNSA. In DNA form, the CDR3 reads TGTGCCAGCAGCTTTACCCAGGGGGTGCCCCAGCATTTT. Translated: CASSFTQGVPQHF.

The gene calls are TRBV7-6 and TRBJ2-7; TRBD2 matches at 10 bases. With V trimmed by 5 bases and J by 4 bases, 5 bases remained unmatched. Germline CDR1 reads SGHVS; CDR2 reads FNYEAQ. CDR3 length: 14 residues. The CDR3 nucleotides read TGTGCCAGCAGCCCCGGGACTAGCGCGTACGAGCAGTACTTC. Residues: CASSPGTSAYEQYF. The complete variable domain, with remaining parts taken from reference TRBV7-6 and TRBJ2-7, reads GAGVSQSPRYKVTKRGQDVALRCDPISGHVSLYWYRQALGQGPEFLTYFNYEAQQDKSGLPNDRFSAERPEGSISTLTIQRTEQRDSAMYRCASSPGTSAYEQYFGPGTRLTVT.

DNA for the CDR3: TGCAGCGGGAAGCAGACAGGGGGCACTGAAGCTTTCTTT. Amino acid sequence: CSGKQTGGTEAFF. The chain links TRBV29-1 to TRBJ1-1; TRBD1 matches at 9 bases. Germline assignment: CDR1 SQVTM and CDR2 ANQGSEA. CDR3 size: 13 residues. Germline trimming cut 7 bases from V and 4 bases from J; bases unmatched to any gene: 7. The full variable domain, in which reference TRBV29-1 and TRBJ1-1 provide the parts outside the CDR3, is SAVISQKPSRDICQRGTSLTIQCQVDSQVTMMFWYRQQPGQSLTLIATANQGSEATYESGFVIDKFPISRPNLTFSTLTVSNMSPEDSSIYLCSGKQTGGTEAFFGQGTRLTVV.

The CDR3 sequence is CASSSGLAGLGGAKNIQYF. The CDR3 coding sequence is TGTGCCAGCAGTTCGGGACTAGCGGGCCTAGGCGGGGCCAAAAACATTCAGTACTTC. This rearrangement joins TRBV6-2 or TRBV6-3 to TRBJ2-4; TRBD2 agrees at 12 bases. V was clipped by 4 bases and J by 1 base; unmatched bases: 11. This CDR3 is built from 19 residues. The germline gives CDR1 MNHEY, CDR2 SVGEGT.

The CDR3 DNA sequence: TGTGCCACCAGTGATACCCGACAGATGAACACTGAAGCTTTCTTT. It is translated as CATSDTRQMNTEAFF. The J gene is TRBJ1-1, the V gene TRBV24-1; TRBD1 might be the D (5 bases). CDR3 size: 15 residues. V was clipped by 3 bases and J by 0 bases, with 10 bases between them. The germline gives CDR1 KGHDR, CDR2 SFDVKD.

About this clone itself: The germline gene is not matched at one end of the junction; a read error may be the cause. V gene TRBV7-7 combines with J gene TRBJ2-3, with 7 bases fitting TRBD1. The germline V gene encodes CDR1 SSHAT and CDR2 FNYEAQ (reference sequence). The CDR3 runs to 15 residues. The CDR3 nucleotides read TGTGCTAGCAGCTTAGGACAGGAAAACACAGATACGCAGTATTTT. Translation gives CASSLGQENTDTQYF.

For the CDR3, the DNA is TGTGCCAGCAGGCCGGGACAGGACTACGAGCAGTACTTC. This codes for CASRPGQDYEQYF. The chain carries TRBV12-3 or TRBV12-4 and TRBJ2-7; 8 positions match TRBD1. CDR3 size: 13 residues. Trimming removed 6 bases from V and 3 bases from J; junction bases left unmatched: 4.

V usage is TRBV19 and J usage is TRBJ2-2; 11 positions agree with TRBD2. Germline CDR1 LNHDA, CDR2 SQIVND (reference sequence). Germline trimming cut 7 bases from V and 4 bases from J; bases unmatched to any gene: 2. The CDR3 is made up of 14 amino acids. This chain's CDR3 is CASNGLAGTGELFF. CDR3 bases: TGTGCCAGTAACGGACTAGCGGGCACCGGGGAGCTGTTTTTT.

The gene calls are TRBV19 and TRBJ1-5, with D unclear. Germline V gene lookup returns CDR1 LNHDA and CDR2 SQIVND (reference sequence). The ends were cut back, 3 bases at V and 0 bases at J, with 6 bases in the middle. The CDR3 loop spans 14 amino acids. The CDR3 loop is CASSIQNSNQPQHF. CDR3 coding DNA: TGTGCCAGTAGTATCCAAAATAGCAATCAGCCCCAGCATTTT.

The rearrangement uses TRBV11-3 and TRBJ1-2; no clear D gene. V lost 3 bases, J lost 7 bases, and 12 bases lay in between. The CDR3 consists of 13 residues. CDR1 and CDR2 from the germline V gene are SGHNT and YENEEA. In DNA, the CDR3 is TGTGCCAGCAGCTTGGGCCCCGTGGCTGGCTACACCTTC. Encoded protein: CASSLGPVAGYTF.

The V call is TRBV5-1, the J call TRBJ1-4; D ambiguous. V dropped 0 bases and J dropped 0 bases, with 9 bases sitting between them. Germline values: CDR1 SGHRS, CDR2 YFSETQ. The CDR3 length is 16 residues. CDR3 region: CASSLETPPTNEKLFF. The CDR3 DNA sequence: TGCGCCAGCAGCTTGGAAACACCTCCAACTAATGAAAAACTGTTTTTT. Combining the CDR3 with reference TRBV5-1 and TRBJ1-4 gives the whole variable domain KAGVTQTPRYLIKTRGQQVTLSCSPISGHRSVSWYQQTPGQGLQFLFEYFSETQRNKGNFPGRFSGRQFSNSRSEMNVSTLELGDSALYLCASSLETPPTNEKLFFGSGTQLSVL.

This clone turned up a few times. The chain uses TRBV7-9 and TRBJ2-1; TRBD2 matches 8 bases. The germline gives CDR1 SEHNR, CDR2 FQNEAQ (reference sequence). V lost 8 bases and J lost 4; bases outside the gene matches: 7. This CDR3 contains 14 residues. This CDR3 is CASQAGVNYNEQFF. The CDR3 DNA reads TGTGCCAGCCAAGCGGGAGTAAATTACAATGAGCAGTTCTTC.

This clone has more than one count but fewer than ten. This CDR3 reads CASSSPPASGTNNEQFF. Here the CDR3 DNA reads TGTGCCAGCAGTTCCCCCCCAGCTAGCGGGACCAACAATGAGCAGTTCTTC. J is TRBJ2-1 and V is TRBV27; 9 positions agree with TRBD2. The germline V gene encodes CDR1 MNHEY and CDR2 SMNVEV (reference sequence). J lost 5 bases, V lost 4 bases, and 12 bases had no gene match. The CDR3 sequence is 17 residues long.